The 16 T cell receptor beta chains presented below share a single source sample, sequenced in a study of radiation and T cells in renal cell carcinoma. Profiling relied on immunoSEQ multiplex PCR, and the TCRdb table lists in-frame clones only, not all of them. The profile shows about 120,000 clones, around 81% of them singletons. Indicated time point: blood 2 weeks post-SBRT. Treatment meaning: 15 Gy SBRT to primary tumor, nephrectomy 4 weeks later. The material sequenced was blood, taken from a patient whose treatment included radiotherapy and nephrectomy. Source of these receptors: a man aged 45-65 years with renal cell carcinoma.

V gene TRBV2 combines with J gene TRBJ1-1, with a weak D call TRBD1 (6 bases). This CDR3 is 16 amino acids long. Germline values: CDR1 SNHLY, CDR2 FYNNEI. The germline V and J ends were trimmed by 3 bases and 3 bases, with 17 bases remaining between them. The CDR3 DNA is TGTGCCAGCAGTGACGCCTTGGGACAACAGGACACTGAAGCTTTCTTT. Translating gives CASSDALGQQDTEAFF.

The table lists this clone with a count of one. The chain recombines TRBV6-1 with TRBJ2-7; 7 positions agree with TRBD1. The CDR3 is 12 amino acids. J lost 4 bases, V lost 9 bases, and 6 bases had no gene match. CDR1 is MNHNS, CDR2 SASEGT, per germline. CDR3 loop: CASGDSGYEQYF. CDR3 coding DNA: TGTGCCAGTGGGGACAGTGGATACGAGCAGTACTTC.

The CDR3 DNA sequence: TGTGCCAGCAGCCCTACGGGGACAGGGGTTTTCTACGAGCAGTACTTC. Its translation: CASSPTGTGVFYEQYF. This rearrangement joins TRBV5-4 to TRBJ2-7, with TRBD1 identical over 10 bases. In germline, CDR1 is SGHNT, CDR2 YYREEE (reference sequence). The CDR3 covers 16 residues. The ends lost 4 bases at V and 3 bases at J; junction bases unmatched: 10.

The gene calls are TRBV5-6 and TRBJ1-1; D uncertain. This CDR3 is 14 amino acids long. V was trimmed by 6 bases and J by 3 bases, leaving 15 bases between them. CDR1 and CDR2 from the germline V gene are SGHDT and YYEEEE. CDR3 DNA sequence: TGTGCCAGCACGACCTACCGGGTTCACACTGAAGCTTTCTTT. Protein: CASTTYRVHTEAFF.

The rearrangement joins TRBV4-1 to TRBJ1-3; D is possibly TRBD1 (5 bases). Deletions cut 0 bases from V and 6 bases from J, with 15 bases between. Per the germline V gene, CDR1 is MGHRA and CDR2 is YSYEKL. The CDR3 is 16 residues long. CDR3 bases: TGCGCCAGCAGCCAAGATAGGCGGACACTCAAAAACACCATATATTTT. Encoded protein: CASSQDRRTLKNTIYF.

The chain carries TRBV30 and TRBJ1-5, with no clear D. The V gene lost 0 bases and the J gene lost 3 bases, with 6 bases spanning the gap. Germline V lookup: CDR1 GTSNPN, CDR2 SVGIG (reference sequence). This CDR3 spans 13 amino acids. The CDR3: CAWSVKSNQPQHF. DNA for the CDR3: TGTGCCTGGAGTGTAAAGTCCAATCAGCCCCAGCATTTT. The whole variable domain, remainder taken from reference TRBV30 and TRBJ1-5, is SQTIHQWPATLVQPVGSPLSLECTVEGTSNPNLYWYRQAAGRGLQLLFYSVGIGQISSEVPQNLSASRPQDRQFILSSKKLLLSDSGFYLCAWSVKSNQPQHFGDGTRLSIL.

Only one count was recorded for this clone. This chain links TRBV25-1 with TRBJ1-6, with a possible D match to TRBD1 (5 bases). V dropped 8 bases and J dropped 8 bases, with 10 bases sitting between them. The length of the CDR3 is 12 residues. The V gene's germline CDR1 is MGHDK and CDR2 SYGVNS. CDR3 DNA: TGTGCCAGCCGAAGGGGAGATTCACCCCTCCACTTT. This codes for CASRRGDSPLHF.

The chain uses TRBV29-1 and TRBJ1-3; D is unresolved. Germline loops: CDR1 SQVTM, CDR2 ANQGSEA. There are 12 residues in the CDR3. Trimming took off 7 bases at V and 0 bases at J, with 7 bases between the two ends. The CDR3 loop is CSGSFSGNTIYF. For the CDR3, the DNA is TGCAGCGGGAGCTTCTCTGGAAACACCATATATTTT.

V gene TRBV6-6 combines with J gene TRBJ1-4, with TRBD1 matching 10 bases. The ends lost 4 bases at V and 4 bases at J; junction bases unmatched: 3. Germline V gene data show CDR1 as MNHNY and CDR2 as SVGAGI (reference sequence). This CDR3 spans 15 amino acids. CDR3 nucleotide sequence: TGTGCCAGCAGTTTGAGGACAGGGGGTAATGAAAAACTGTTTTTT. This translates into CASSLRTGGNEKLFF.

The CDR3 here is CASSLGVSYNEQFF. Written as DNA, the CDR3 is TGTGCCAGTAGTCTAGGGGTCTCCTACAATGAGCAGTTCTTC. This chain joins TRBV19 and TRBJ2-1, with a tentative D call TRBD1 (5 bases). This CDR3 spans 14 amino acids. Germline V CDR1 and CDR2: LNHDA, SQIVND (reference sequence). V shed 5 bases and J shed 0 bases, with 8 bases lying between them.

This clone was recorded once. This chain joins TRBV9 and TRBJ2-2, with 11 bases matching TRBD2. Germline V lookup: CDR1 SGDLS, CDR2 YYNGEE. The CDR3 sequence is 15 residues long. The trim removed 2 bases at V and 9 bases at J, leaving 6 bases unmatched. The CDR3 DNA is TGTGCCAGCAGCGTTAGCGGGAGGGCCGCACGGGAGCTGTTTTTT. This encodes CASSVSGRAARELFF.

CDR3 sequence: CASSEMKGAYSNQPQHF. CDR3 nucleotide sequence: TGTGCCAGCAGTGAAATGAAGGGGGCGTATAGCAATCAGCCCCAGCATTTT. The V and J genes are TRBV2 and TRBJ1-5; TRBD1 agrees at 7 bases. This CDR3 comprises 17 residues. Per the germline V gene, CDR1 is SNHLY and CDR2 is FYNNEI. The V gene end was trimmed by 2 bases and the J gene end by 0 bases; junction bases not matched to a gene: 7.

The CDR3 region has the DNA TGTGCCAGCAGCGTAGGCACGGGACAGGGGGCTTATGGCTACACCTTC. This sequence encodes CASSVGTGQGAYGYTF. The V and J genes are TRBV9 and TRBJ1-2, with 12 bases matching TRBD1. The J segment lost 5 bases and the V segment lost 0 bases, leaving 5 bases of the junction unmatched. Per the germline V gene, CDR1 is SGDLS and CDR2 is YYNGEE. This CDR3 comprises 16 residues.

The genes are TRBV5-1 and TRBJ1-1, with TRBD1 as a possible D gene (6 bases). The CDR3 extends over 16 amino acids. The V gene's germline CDR1 is SGHRS and CDR2 YFSETQ. Trimming pared 0 bases from V and 1 base from J, leaving 13 bases between. CDR3 residues: CASSLGFVTGNTEAFF. The CDR3 DNA reads TGCGCCAGCAGCTTGGGGTTTGTGACAGGGAACACTGAAGCTTTCTTT. The full variable domain, with the rest looked up from reference TRBV5-1 and TRBJ1-1, is KAGVTQTPRYLIKTRGQQVTLSCSPISGHRSVSWYQQTPGQGLQFLFEYFSETQRNKGNFPGRFSGRQFSNSRSEMNVSTLELGDSALYLCASSLGFVTGNTEAFFGQGTRLTVV.

The chain carries TRBV10-3 and TRBJ1-1; 7 nucleotides align to TRBD1. Germline V gene data show CDR1 as ENHRY and CDR2 as SYGVKD. The CDR3 is 13 residues long. V shed 11 bases and J 1 base; nucleotides not matched to a gene: 7. This CDR3 reads CAVKGQENTEAFF. The CDR3 DNA sequence: TGTGCCGTAAAAGGACAGGAGAACACTGAAGCTTTCTTT.

The chain is built from TRBV14 and TRBJ2-1, with D perhaps matching TRBD2 (5 bases). V was shortened by 0 bases and J by 8 bases, with 17 bases between the two germline ends. There are 16 residues in the CDR3. Germline CDR1 and CDR2: SGHDN and FVKESK. CDR3 protein: CASSQDLRSGFDEQFF. The CDR3 DNA follows: TGTGCCAGCAGCCAAGACCTCCGGTCGGGGTTCGATGAGCAGTTCTTC.